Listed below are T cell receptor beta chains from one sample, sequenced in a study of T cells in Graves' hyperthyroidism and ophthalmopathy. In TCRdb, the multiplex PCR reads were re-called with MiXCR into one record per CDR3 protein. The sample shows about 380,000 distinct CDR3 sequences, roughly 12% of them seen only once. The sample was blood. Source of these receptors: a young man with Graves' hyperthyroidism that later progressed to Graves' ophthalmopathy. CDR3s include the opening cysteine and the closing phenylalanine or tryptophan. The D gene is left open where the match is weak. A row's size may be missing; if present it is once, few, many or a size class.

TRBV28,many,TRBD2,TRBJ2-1,CASSLGSGAQINEQFF,TGTGCCAGCAGTCTGGGTAGCGGGGCCCAAATAAATGAGCAGTTCTTC
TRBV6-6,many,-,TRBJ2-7,CASSYSSSYEQYF,TGTGCCAGCAGTTACTCGAGCTCCTACGAGCAGTACTTC
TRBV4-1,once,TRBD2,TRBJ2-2,CASSQGTSGGNTGELFF,TGCGCCAGCAGCCAAGGTACTAGCGGGGGGAACACCGGGGAGCTGTTTTTT
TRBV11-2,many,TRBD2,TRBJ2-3,CASSLEGRLAGGIGRTDTQYF,TGTGCCAGCAGCTTAGAGGGTAGACTAGCGGGGGGAATTGGTCGCACAGATACGCAGTATTTT
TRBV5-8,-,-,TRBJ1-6,CASTQGPGGLSPLHF,TGTGCCAGCACCCAAGGGCCAGGAGGTTTGTCACCCCTCCACTTT
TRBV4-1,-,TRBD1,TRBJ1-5,CASSQIGTGANQPQHF,TGCGCCAGCAGCCAAATAGGGACAGGGGCTAATCAGCCCCAGCATTTT
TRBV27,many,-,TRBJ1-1,CASSLGQWRNTEAFF,TGTGCCAGCAGTTTAGGCCAGTGGAGAAACACTGAAGCTTTCTTT
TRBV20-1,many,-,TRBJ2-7,CSARGGNEQYF,TGCAGTGCTAGAGGCGGGAACGAGCAGTACTTC
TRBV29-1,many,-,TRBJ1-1,CSVDVGMNTEAFF,TGCAGCGTTGATGTCGGCATGAACACTGAAGCTTTCTTT
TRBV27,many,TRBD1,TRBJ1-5,CASSDTGGLNQPQHF,TGTGCCAGCAGCGACACAGGGGGCCTCAATCAGCCCCAGCATTTT
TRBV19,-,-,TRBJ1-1,CASSIGGGLITEAFF,TGTGCCAGTAGTATAGGTGGAGGGTTAATCACTGAAGCTTTCTTT
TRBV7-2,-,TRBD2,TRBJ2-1,CASSLGLAGGLQFF,TGTGCCAGCAGCTTAGGTCTAGCGGGGGGCCTACAGTTCTTC
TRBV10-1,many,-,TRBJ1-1,CASPCCRVAFF,TGCGCCAGCCCTTGTTGTCGGGTAGCTTTCTTT
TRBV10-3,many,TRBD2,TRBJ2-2,CAIKDTSDYTGELFF,TGTGCCATCAAGGACACTAGCGACTACACCGGGGAGCTGTTTTTT
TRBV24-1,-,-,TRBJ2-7,CATSGRGISYEQYF,TGTGCCACCAGTGGTCGGGGAATCTCCTACGAGCAGTACTTC
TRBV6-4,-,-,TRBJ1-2,CASARMGAGYGYTF,TGTGCCAGCGCTAGAATGGGGGCTGGCTATGGCTACACCTTC
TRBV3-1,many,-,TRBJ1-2,CASSQEGRGYTF,TGTGCCAGCAGCCAAGAAGGGCGTGGCTACACCTTC
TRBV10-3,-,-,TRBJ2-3,CAISESTATTTDTQYF,TGTGCCATCAGTGAGTCGACAGCGACTACCACAGATACGCAGTATTTT
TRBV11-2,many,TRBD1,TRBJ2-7,CASSLARQGYEQYF,TGTGCCAGCAGCTTAGCTCGACAGGGCTACGAGCAGTACTTC
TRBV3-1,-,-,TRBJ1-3,CASSQGISGVGSGNTIYF,TGTGCCAGCAGCCAAGGAATATCGGGGGTGGGTTCCGGAAACACCATATATTTT
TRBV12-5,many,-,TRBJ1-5,CASGLVLSDSNQPQHF,TGTGCTAGTGGTTTGGTACTGAGTGATAGCAATCAGCCCCAGCATTTT
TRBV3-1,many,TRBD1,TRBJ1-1,CASSQGQGARDTEAFF,TGTGCCAGCAGCCAAGGACAGGGGGCTCGAGACACTGAAGCTTTCTTT
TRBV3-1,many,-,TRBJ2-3,CASSPGRPDTQYF,TGTGCCAGCAGCCCGGGACGGCCAGATACGCAGTATTTT
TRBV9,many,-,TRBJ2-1,CASSIRDTAYNEQFF,TGTGCCAGCAGTATACGGGACACCGCCTACAATGAGCAGTTCTTC
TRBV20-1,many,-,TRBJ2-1,CSARDRGYGGNEQFF,TGCAGTGCTAGAGATCGAGGCTACGGCGGCAATGAGCAGTTCTTC
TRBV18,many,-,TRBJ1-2,CASSPPPGARNYGYTF,TGTGCCAGCTCACCACCGCCAGGGGCGCGGAACTATGGCTACACCTTC
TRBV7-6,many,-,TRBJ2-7,CASSPAEDYEQYF,TGTGCCAGCAGCCCGGCGGAGGACTACGAGCAGTACTTC
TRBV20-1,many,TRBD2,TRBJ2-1,CSALLAGGQNEQFF,TGCAGTGCGCTACTAGCGGGGGGGCAAAATGAGCAGTTCTTC
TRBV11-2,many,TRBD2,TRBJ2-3,CASSPRTSGGTDTQYF,TGTGCCAGCAGCCCACGGACTAGCGGGGGAACAGATACGCAGTATTTT
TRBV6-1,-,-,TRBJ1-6,CASSEAGWGFNSPLHF,TGTGCCAGCAGTGAAGCAGGCTGGGGGTTTAATTCACCCCTCCACTTT
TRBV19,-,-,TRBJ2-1,CASSITGGGYHEQFF,TGTGCCAGTAGTATTACCGGAGGGGGCTATCACGAGCAGTTCTTC
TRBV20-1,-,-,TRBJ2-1,CSALTVSSYNEQFF,TGCAGTGCTTTAACTGTGAGCTCCTACAATGAGCAGTTCTTC
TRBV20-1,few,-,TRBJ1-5,CSARDKRVRNQPQHF,TGCAGTGCTAGAGATAAGAGGGTTCGCAATCAGCCCCAGCATTTT
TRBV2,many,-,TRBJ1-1,CASSEEKRWQDTEAFF,TGTGCCAGCAGTGAAGAGAAACGGTGGCAGGACACTGAAGCTTTCTTT
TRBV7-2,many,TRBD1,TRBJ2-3,CASSLEVNRGSRTDTQYF,TGTGCCAGCAGCTTAGAGGTTAACAGGGGGTCGCGCACAGATACGCAGTATTTT
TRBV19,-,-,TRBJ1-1,CASNTRPVITEAFF,TGTGCCAGTAATACGAGACCTGTTATAACTGAAGCTTTCTTT
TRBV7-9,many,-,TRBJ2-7,CASSLGRDSREQYF,TGTGCCAGCAGCCTTGGCCGGGACTCTCGCGAGCAGTACTTC
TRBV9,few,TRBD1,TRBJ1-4,CASTTGESDEKLFF,TGTGCCAGCACCACAGGGGAATCGGATGAAAAACTGTTTTTT
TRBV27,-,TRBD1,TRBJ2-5,CASSLSGRGRAYF,TGTGCCAGCAGTTTATCCGGCAGGGGGCGCGCCTACTTC
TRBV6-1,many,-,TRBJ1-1,CAAPTGYTEAFF,TGTGCCGCGCCCACAGGGTATACTGAAGCTTTCTTT
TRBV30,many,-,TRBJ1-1,CAWSTTHGTEAFF,TGTGCCTGGAGCACGACACATGGGACTGAAGCTTTCTTT
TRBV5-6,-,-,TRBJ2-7,CASSFGLAYEQYF,TGTGCCAGCAGCTTTGGGCTAGCCTACGAGCAGTACTTC
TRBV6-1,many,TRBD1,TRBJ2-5,CASSGVRQGNQETQYF,TGTGCCAGCAGTGGGGTACGACAGGGCAACCAAGAGACCCAGTACTTC
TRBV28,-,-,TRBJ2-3,CASSLTGHTDAQYF,TGTGCCAGCAGTTTAACTGGCCACACAGATGCGCAGTATTTT
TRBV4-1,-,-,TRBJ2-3,CASSQVQTSTDTQYF,TGCGCCAGCAGCCAAGTACAAACCAGCACAGATACGCAGTATTTT
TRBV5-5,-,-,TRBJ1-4,CASSPSSRHEKLFF,TGTGCCAGCAGCCCCTCTTCGAGGCATGAAAAACTGTTTTTT
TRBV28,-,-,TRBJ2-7,CASSFGTYERYF,TGTGCCAGCAGTTTCGGTACCTACGAGCGGTACTTC
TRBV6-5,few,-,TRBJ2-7,CASSYSTTEGYEQYF,TGTGCCAGCAGTTACTCCACGACAGAAGGCTACGAGCAGTACTTC
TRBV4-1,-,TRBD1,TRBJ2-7,CASSQPGQGVYEQYF,TGCGCCAGCAGCCAACCGGGACAGGGGGTCTACGAGCAGTACTTC